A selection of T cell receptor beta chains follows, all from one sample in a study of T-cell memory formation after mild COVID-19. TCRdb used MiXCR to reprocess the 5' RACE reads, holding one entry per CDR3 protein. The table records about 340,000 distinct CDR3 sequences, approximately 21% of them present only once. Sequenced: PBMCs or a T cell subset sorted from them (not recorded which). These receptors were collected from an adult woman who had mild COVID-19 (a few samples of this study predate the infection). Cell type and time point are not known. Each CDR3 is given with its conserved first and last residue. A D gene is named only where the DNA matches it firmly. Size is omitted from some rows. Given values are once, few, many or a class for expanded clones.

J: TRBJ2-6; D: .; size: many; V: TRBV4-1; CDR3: CASSQVGRTVSGANVLTF; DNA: TGCGCCAGCAGCCAAGTGGGACGGACAGTCTCTGGGGCCAACGTCCTGACTTTC
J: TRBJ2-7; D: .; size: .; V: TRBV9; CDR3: CASSVGGHSTYEQYF; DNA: TGTGCCAGCAGCGTAGGAGGACACTCGACCTACGAGCAGTACTTC
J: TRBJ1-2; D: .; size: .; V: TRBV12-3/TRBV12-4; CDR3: CASSPPGGGGYTF; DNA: TGTGCCAGCAGTCCCCCGGGAGGGGGTGGCTACACCTTC
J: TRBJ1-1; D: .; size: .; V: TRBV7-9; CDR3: CASSSPPGEAFF; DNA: TGTGCCAGCAGCTCCCCCCCCGGGGAAGCTTTCTTT
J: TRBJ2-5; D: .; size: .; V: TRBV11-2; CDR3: CASSLVQARSGTQYF; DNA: TGTGCCAGCAGCTTAGTGCAGGCCCGTTCAGGGACCCAGTACTTC
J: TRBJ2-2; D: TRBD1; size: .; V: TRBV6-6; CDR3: CASRSQQGYTGELFF; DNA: TGTGCCAGCAGATCTCAACAGGGGTACACCGGGGAGCTGTTTTTT
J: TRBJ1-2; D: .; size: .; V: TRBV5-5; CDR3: CASSQWAPLSGYGYTF; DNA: TGTGCCAGCAGCCAGTGGGCCCCCCTGTCCGGCTATGGCTACACCTTC
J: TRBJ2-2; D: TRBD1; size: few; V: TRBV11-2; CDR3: CASSSFGTAGGELFF; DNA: TGTGCCAGCAGCTCCTTCGGGACAGCTGGCGGGGAGCTGTTTTTT
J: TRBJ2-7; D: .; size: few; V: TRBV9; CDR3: CASSPRGSSSYEQYF; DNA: TGTGCCAGCAGCCCCAGGGGCTCCAGCTCCTACGAGCAGTACTTC
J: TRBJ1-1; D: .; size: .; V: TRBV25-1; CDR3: CASSDRMNTEAFF; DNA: TGTGCCAGCAGCGACAGGATGAACACTGAAGCTTTCTTT
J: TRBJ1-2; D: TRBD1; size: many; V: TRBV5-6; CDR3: CASSLRQGDGYTF; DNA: TGCGCCAGCAGCTTGAGGCAGGGGGATGGCTACACCTTC
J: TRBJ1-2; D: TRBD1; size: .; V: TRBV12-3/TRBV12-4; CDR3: CASSFTRQGVYGYTF; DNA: TGTGCCAGCAGTTTTACGAGACAGGGGGTCTATGGCTACACCTTC
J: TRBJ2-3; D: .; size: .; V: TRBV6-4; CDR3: CASSFVVWSDTQYF; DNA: TGTGCCAGCAGTTTTGTAGTCTGGTCCGATACGCAGTATTTT
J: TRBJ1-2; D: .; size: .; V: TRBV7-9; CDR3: CASAYGPANYGYTF; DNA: TGTGCCAGCGCTTACGGTCCAGCGAACTATGGCTACACCTTC
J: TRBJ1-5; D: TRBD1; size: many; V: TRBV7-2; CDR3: CASSPQGAYNQPQHF; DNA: TGTGCCAGCAGCCCCCAGGGGGCGTACAATCAGCCCCAGCATTTT
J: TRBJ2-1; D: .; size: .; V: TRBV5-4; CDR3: CASTNTLDHEQFF; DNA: TGTGCCAGCACCAACACACTAGACCATGAGCAGTTCTTC
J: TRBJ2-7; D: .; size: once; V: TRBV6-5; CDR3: CASSGRADLYEQYF; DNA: TGTGCCAGCAGCGGTAGGGCGGATCTTTACGAGCAGTACTTC
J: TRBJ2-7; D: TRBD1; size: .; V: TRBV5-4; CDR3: CASSQQGGLNEQYF; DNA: TGTGCCAGCAGCCAACAGGGGGGCCTCAACGAGCAGTACTTC
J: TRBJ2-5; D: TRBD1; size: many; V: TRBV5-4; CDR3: CASSLSGGALETQYF; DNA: TGTGCCAGCAGCTTGTCAGGGGGCGCTTTAGAGACCCAGTACTTC
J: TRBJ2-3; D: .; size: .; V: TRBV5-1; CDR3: CASSGPGTDTQYF; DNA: TGCGCCAGCAGCGGCCCTGGCACAGATACGCAGTATTTT
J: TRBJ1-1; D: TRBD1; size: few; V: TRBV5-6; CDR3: CASSGQGWAEAFF; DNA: TGTGCCAGCAGCGGACAGGGATGGGCTGAAGCTTTCTTT
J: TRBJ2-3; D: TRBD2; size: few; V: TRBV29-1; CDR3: CSVESLAGVSDTQYF; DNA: TGCAGCGTTGAATCGCTAGCGGGAGTCTCAGATACGCAGTATTTT
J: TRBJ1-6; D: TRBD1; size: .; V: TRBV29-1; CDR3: CSADRENSPLHF; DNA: TGCAGCGCGGACAGGGAGAATTCACCCCTCCACTTT
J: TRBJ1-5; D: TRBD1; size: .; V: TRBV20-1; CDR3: CSASSGGVMSNQPQHF; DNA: TGCAGTGCCTCATCAGGGGGGGTTATGAGCAATCAGCCCCAGCATTTT
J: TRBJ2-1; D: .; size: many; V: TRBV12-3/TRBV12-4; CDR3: CASSLSSQTYNEQFF; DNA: TGTGCCAGCAGTTTATCGAGCCAAACCTACAATGAGCAGTTCTTC
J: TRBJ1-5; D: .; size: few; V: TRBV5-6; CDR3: CASSLYGSPSQPQHF; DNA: TGTGCCAGCAGCCTATATGGGTCCCCCAGTCAGCCCCAGCATTTT
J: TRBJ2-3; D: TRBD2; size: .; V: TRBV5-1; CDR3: CASSLGNGGAEVTDTQYF; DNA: TGCGCAAGCAGCTTAGGTAACGGGGGGGCCGAAGTGACAGATACGCAGTATTTT
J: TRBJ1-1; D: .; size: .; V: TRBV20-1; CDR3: CSPRGDTEAFF; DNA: TGCAGTCCCAGGGGAGACACTGAAGCTTTCTTT
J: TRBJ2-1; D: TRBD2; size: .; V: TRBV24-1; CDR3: CATSSGGLGNEQFF; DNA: TGTGCCACCAGTAGCGGGGGGTTGGGCAATGAGCAGTTCTTC
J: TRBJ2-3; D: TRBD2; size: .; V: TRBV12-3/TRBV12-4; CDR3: CASSPLRSGSRDTQYF; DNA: TGTGCCAGCAGCCCCCTACGTAGCGGGAGTAGGGATACGCAGTATTTT
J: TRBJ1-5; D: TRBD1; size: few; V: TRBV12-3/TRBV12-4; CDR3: CASSTGQGRQPQHF; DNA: TGTGCCAGCAGTACAGGACAGGGCCGGCAGCCCCAGCATTTT
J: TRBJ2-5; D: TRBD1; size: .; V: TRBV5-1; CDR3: CASSPTGQGIGVSTQYF; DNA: TGCGCCAGCAGCCCGACGGGACAGGGGATAGGGGTGTCGACCCAGTACTTC
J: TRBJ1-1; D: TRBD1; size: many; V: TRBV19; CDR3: CASSRTGEAFF; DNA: TGTGCCAGCAGCCGGACAGGTGAAGCTTTCTTT
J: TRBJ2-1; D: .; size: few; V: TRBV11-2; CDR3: CASSLPNSGSYNEQFF; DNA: TGTGCCAGCAGCTTACCCAACTCGGGGTCCTACAATGAGCAGTTCTTC
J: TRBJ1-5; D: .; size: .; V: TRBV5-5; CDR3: CASRISQGYNQPQHF; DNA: TGTGCCAGCAGGATCTCGCAGGGTTACAATCAGCCCCAGCATTTT
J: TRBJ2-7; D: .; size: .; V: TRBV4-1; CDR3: CASSQDHTTEQYF; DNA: TGCGCCAGCAGCCAAGATCATACGACGGAGCAGTACTTC
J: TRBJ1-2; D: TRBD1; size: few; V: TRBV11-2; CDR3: CASSLGTGGFLGYGYTF; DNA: TGTGCCAGCAGCTTAGGGACAGGGGGCTTCCTTGGGTATGGCTACACCTTC
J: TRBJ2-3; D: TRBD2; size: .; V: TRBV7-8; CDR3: CASSIRLAGVTDTQYF; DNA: TGTGCCAGCAGCATCAGACTAGCGGGGGTCACAGATACGCAGTATTTT
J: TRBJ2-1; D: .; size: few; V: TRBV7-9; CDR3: CASSPVSRNEQFF; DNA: TGTGCCAGCAGCCCGGTTAGCAGAAATGAGCAGTTCTTC
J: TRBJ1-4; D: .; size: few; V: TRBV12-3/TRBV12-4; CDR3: CASSLASQGTNEKLFF; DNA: TGTGCCAGCAGTTTAGCGAGCCAGGGAACTAATGAAAAACTGTTTTTT
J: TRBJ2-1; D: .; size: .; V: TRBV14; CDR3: CASSQGNSARVDEQFF; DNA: TGTGCCAGCAGCCAAGGGAACTCCGCCAGGGTCGATGAGCAGTTCTTC
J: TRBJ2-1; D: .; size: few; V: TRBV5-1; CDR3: CASSSGTLNPNEQFF; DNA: TGCGCCAGCAGCTCCGGGACTTTAAATCCCAATGAGCAGTTCTTC
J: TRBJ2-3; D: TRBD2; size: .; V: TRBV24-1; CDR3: CATSDLSSGGTDTQYF; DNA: TGTGCCACCAGTGATTTGAGTAGCGGGGGGACAGATACGCAGTATTTT
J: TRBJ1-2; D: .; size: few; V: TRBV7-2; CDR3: CASSPGPSPFYGYTF; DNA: TGTGCCAGCAGCCCAGGGCCCAGCCCCTTCTATGGCTACACCTTC
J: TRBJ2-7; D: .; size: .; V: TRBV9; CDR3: CASSRTEIYEQYF; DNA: TGTGCCAGCAGTCGGACGGAGATCTACGAGCAGTACTTC
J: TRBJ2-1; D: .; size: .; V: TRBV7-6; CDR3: CASSLGDVREQFF; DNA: TGTGCCAGCAGCTTAGGGGACGTCAGGGAGCAGTTCTTC
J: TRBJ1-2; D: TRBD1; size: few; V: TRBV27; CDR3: CASSTGANYGYTF; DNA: TGTGCCAGCAGTACAGGGGCTAACTATGGCTACACCTTC